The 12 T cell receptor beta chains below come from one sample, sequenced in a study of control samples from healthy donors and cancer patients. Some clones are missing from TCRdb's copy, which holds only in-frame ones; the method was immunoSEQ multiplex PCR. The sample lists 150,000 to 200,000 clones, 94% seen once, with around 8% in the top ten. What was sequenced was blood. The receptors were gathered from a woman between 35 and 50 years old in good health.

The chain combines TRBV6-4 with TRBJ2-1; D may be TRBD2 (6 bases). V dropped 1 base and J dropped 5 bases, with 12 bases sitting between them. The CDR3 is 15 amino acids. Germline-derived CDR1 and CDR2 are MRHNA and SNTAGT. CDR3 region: CASSDWSSGDNEQFF. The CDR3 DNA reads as TGTGCCAGCAGTGACTGGTCTTCGGGGGACAATGAGCAGTTCTTC.

The CDR3 is CAWWTGEHGYTF. The CDR3, as DNA: TGTGCCTGGTGGACAGGGGAGCATGGCTACACCTTC. This chain connects TRBV30 to TRBJ1-2; 9 positions agree with TRBD1. CDR1 and CDR2 (germline): GTSNPN, SVGIG (reference sequence). CDR3 length: 12 residues. V was pared by 5 bases and J by 6 bases, with 4 bases of the junction left unmatched.

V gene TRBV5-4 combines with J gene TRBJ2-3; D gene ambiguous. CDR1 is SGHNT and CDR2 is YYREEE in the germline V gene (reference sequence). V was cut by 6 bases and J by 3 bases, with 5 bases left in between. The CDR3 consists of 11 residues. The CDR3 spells CASTQTDTQYF. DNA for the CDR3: TGTGCCAGCACCCAGACAGATACGCAGTATTTT.

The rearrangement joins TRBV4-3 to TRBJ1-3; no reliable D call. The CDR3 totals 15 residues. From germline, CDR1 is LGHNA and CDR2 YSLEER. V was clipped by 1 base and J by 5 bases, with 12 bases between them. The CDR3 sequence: CASSQALEFRNTIYF. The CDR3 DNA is TGCGCCAGCAGCCAAGCCTTAGAGTTTAGAAACACCATATATTTT.

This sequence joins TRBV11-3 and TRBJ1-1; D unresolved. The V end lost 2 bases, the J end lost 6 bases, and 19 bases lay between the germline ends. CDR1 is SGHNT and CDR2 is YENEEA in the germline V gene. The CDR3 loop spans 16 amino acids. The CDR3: CASSLSPRTQSPEAFF. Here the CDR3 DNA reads TGTGCCAGCAGCTTATCCCCCAGGACCCAGAGCCCTGAAGCTTTCTTT.

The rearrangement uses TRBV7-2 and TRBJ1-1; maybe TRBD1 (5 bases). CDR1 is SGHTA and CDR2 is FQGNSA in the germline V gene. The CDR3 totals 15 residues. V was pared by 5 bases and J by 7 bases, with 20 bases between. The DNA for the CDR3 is TGTGCCAGCAGCGCCGACCCGGGACCCTCGGGTGAAGCTTTCTTT. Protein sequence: CASSADPGPSGEAFF.

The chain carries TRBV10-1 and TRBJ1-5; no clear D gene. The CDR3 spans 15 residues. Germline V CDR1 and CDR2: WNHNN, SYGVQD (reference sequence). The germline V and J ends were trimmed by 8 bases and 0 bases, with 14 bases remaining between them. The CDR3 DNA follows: TGCGCCAGCCTCCCAGCCATTACTAGCAATCAGCCCCAGCATTTT. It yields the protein CASLPAITSNQPQHF.

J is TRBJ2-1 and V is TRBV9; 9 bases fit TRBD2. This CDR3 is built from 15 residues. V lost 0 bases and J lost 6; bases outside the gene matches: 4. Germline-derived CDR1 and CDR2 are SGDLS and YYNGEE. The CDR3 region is CASSVGLAGFNEQFF. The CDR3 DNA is TGTGCCAGCAGCGTAGGGCTAGCGGGGTTCAATGAGCAGTTCTTC.

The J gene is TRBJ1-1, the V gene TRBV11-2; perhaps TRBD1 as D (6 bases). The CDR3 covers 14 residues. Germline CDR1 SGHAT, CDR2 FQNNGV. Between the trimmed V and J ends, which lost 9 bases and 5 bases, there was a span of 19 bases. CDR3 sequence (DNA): TGTGCCAGTCACCCGTTTAAAACAGGGACTGAAGCTTTCTTT. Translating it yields CASHPFKTGTEAFF.

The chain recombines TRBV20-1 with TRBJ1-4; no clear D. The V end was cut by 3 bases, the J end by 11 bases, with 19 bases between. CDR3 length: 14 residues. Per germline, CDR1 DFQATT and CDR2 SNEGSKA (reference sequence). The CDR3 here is CSASAAFGVEKLFF. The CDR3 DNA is TGCAGTGCTAGTGCAGCCTTTGGGGTGGAGAAACTGTTTTTT.

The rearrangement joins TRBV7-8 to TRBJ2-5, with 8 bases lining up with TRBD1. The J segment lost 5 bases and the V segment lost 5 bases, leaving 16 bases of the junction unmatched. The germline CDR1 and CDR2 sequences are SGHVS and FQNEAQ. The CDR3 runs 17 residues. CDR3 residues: CASSVPADRGLWETQYF. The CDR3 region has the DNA TGTGCCAGCAGCGTCCCCGCAGACAGGGGACTTTGGGAGACCCAGTACTTC. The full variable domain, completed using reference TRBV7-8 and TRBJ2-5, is GAGVSQSPRYKVAKRGQDVALRCDPISGHVSLFWYQQALGQGPEFLTYFQNEAQLDKSGLPSDRFFAERPEGSVSTLKIQRTQQEDSAVYLCASSVPADRGLWETQYFGPGTRLLVL.

DNA for the CDR3: TGTGCCAGCAGTTTATCGAAGGGGATAAGGGGCTACACCTTC. It translates to CASSLSKGIRGYTF. J is TRBJ1-2 and V is TRBV27; possible D gene TRBD1, 5 bases. Germline values: CDR1 MNHEY, CDR2 SMNVEV (reference sequence). V lost 0 bases and J lost 8, with 13 bases in between. CDR3 length equals 14 residues.